This T cell receptor (beta chain) was profiled in a study of OX40 agonist ivuxolimab in advanced cancers. For context, the study as a whole: The costimulatory receptor OX40 (CD134) was targeted by ivuxolimab, a fully human IgG2 agonistic monoclonal antibody. The paper covers the monotherapy dose-escalation part of the phase I ivuxolimab trial, which included N of about 56 patients. Patients were allowed to have had prior anti-PD-1, anti-PD-L1 or anti-CTLA-4 therapy, and approximately 41% of the dose-escalation patients had previously received checkpoint inhibitors. Of the approximately 53 patients in dose escalation, some 20 had hepatocellular carcinoma, around 15 had melanoma, 9 had renal cell carcinoma and 9 had head and neck cancer. Intravenous ivuxolimab was administered to patients every 2 weeks at six dose levels: 0.01, 0.1, 0.3, 1.5, 3 and 10 mg/kg. Three dose-escalation patients achieved partial responses, one with hepatocellular carcinoma and two with cutaneous melanoma. In the dose-escalation cohort, around four fifths of patients were male, and the mean age was approximately 60 years, with a range of roughly 20 to 79. Peripheral TCRbeta sequencing was intended to test whether TCR sequence diversity was altered and clonal T-cell expansion was caused by ivuxolimab.

Genomic DNA was isolated from the sorted cells so that the TCRbeta CDR3 region could be sequenced. TCRbeta CDR3 regions were sequenced using the immunoSEQ Assay. In TCRdb, the immuneACCESS table is reduced to in-frame sequences with V and J assigned. These tables do not hold every clone; where another copy was compared, an unresolved V gene accounts for under half, and the others remain unexplained. The sample table contains fewer than 90,000 clones; only one count was recorded for approximately 86% of them. The top ten clones comprise 2% to 2.5% of the sample. CDR1 LGHNA and CDR2 YNFKEQ are derived from the germline V gene. V is cut by 1 base and J by 1 base, and the space between the germline ends is 19 bases. CDR3 length: 18 amino acids, cysteine to phenylalanine. Only the CDR3 portion is preserved as DNA: 54 bases, with reading frame beginning at the first base. Patients with autoimmune disease history or receiving systemic immunosuppression were excluded from the trial. Peripheral blood for TCR sequencing was drawn from every dose cohort at baseline, at cycle 4 day 1 and at cycle 7 day 1. Samples were obtained from an open-label, multicenter, first-in-human phase I dose-escalation trial of ivuxolimab. Adults with locally advanced or metastatic head and neck squamous cell, hepatocellular, melanoma or renal cell carcinoma were enrolled in the trial. Before TCR sequencing, CD4+ T cells and CD8+ T cells were sorted from peripheral blood as separate populations.

A note on this clone: Its antigen is not yet known. Base quality data are lacking; no much larger clone is found one base away.

Overall study results and their limits: At doses of 0.1 to 3.0 mg/kg, clonal expansion of both CD4+ and CD8+ blood T cells was observed from baseline to week 6. Low levels of normalized T-cell clonal expansion were also seen in some nonresponding patients. The antigen specificity of the clonally expanded peripheral T cells was not determined. In the 0.1-3.0 mg/kg groups, partial responders had among the lowest normalized peripheral clonal expansion, particularly in CD8+ T cells. After ivuxolimab, CD8+ T cells had more expanded clones than CD4+ T cells on average.

The V and J segments used are TRBV4-2 and TRBJ2-5, with TRBD2 perhaps the D gene, on 6 matching bases. The sequence came from an adult with an advanced solid tumor such as melanoma, head and neck, liver or kidney cancer. The specimen comprised CD4+ or CD8+ T cells sorted from blood, sampled in a trial of the OX40 agonist ivuxolimab. The CDR3 protein sequence reads: CASSQAPGRGRTQETQYF. The sequence in DNA is TGTGCCAGCAGCCAAGCCCCTGGGCGGGGACGGACCCAAGAGACCCAGTACTTC.